Reported below is one TCR beta chain. This clonotype was recorded many times. Its antigen is still unknown. Per-base qualities were not stored, and no clone one base away is much larger. This sample is part of a study of T cells in Graves' hyperthyroidism and ophthalmopathy (dated by TCRdb to about 2019). As for the study more broadly: Peripheral blood was collected at initial diagnosis, before any treatment. To identify TCR V-J signatures that set the groups apart, the researchers used a discovery cohort of more than 95 patients, made up of around 40 with Graves' ophthalmopathy and approximately 57 with stable Graves' hyperthyroidism. Whether ophthalmopathy could be predicted prospectively was tested in an independent validation cohort made up of 18 to 20 hyperthyroidism patients plus 17 patients who later progressed to ophthalmopathy. The roughly 91 discovery patients were randomly divided into training and test sets at a 7:3 ratio. Thyroid tissue and blood T-cell repertoires from over 5 Graves' hyperthyroidism patients were also compared in the study. After sampling, hyperthyroidism patients received methimazole starting at 30 mg daily, and ophthalmopathy patients received high-dose intravenous methylprednisolone. The paper describes TCR Vbeta CDR3 sequencing of around 140 peripheral blood samples, made up of 43 ophthalmopathy patients, some 76 hyperthyroidism patients and 17 progressor patients.

A patient counted as having stable Graves' hyperthyroidism if no progression to ophthalmopathy occurred over 18 months of follow-up. Hyperthyroidism patients were newly diagnosed, had a disease duration of under 2 months, and were aged 18 to 65 years. Any patient with an uncontrolled infection, another autoimmune disease, pregnancy or lactation was excluded. Clinical symptoms, serum thyroxine and TRAb, thyroid ultrasound, and orbital computed tomography formed the basis for the diagnoses. Ficoll-Paque density gradient centrifugation was used to isolate PBMCs from about 9.4 ml of fresh peripheral blood. Trizol reagent was used to extract total RNA, and RNA quality was then checked on an Agilent 2100 Bioanalyzer. TCR beta CDR3 regions were amplified from RNA transcripts. For the first round of RT-PCR on the TCR CDR3, the HTBI primer set was used together with the Qiagen OneStep RT-PCR kit. The libraries were constructed in a second round of multiplex PCR and then size-selected and purified. Libraries were sequenced paired-end with 100 bp reads on an Illumina HiSeq2000. On the authors' methods: Raw data were processed with SOAPnuke, discarding reads with adapters, uncalled bases, mean Phred below 15, or no exact constant-primer or identifier match. High-quality paired reads were merged using COPE v1.2.5, and each unique nucleotide sequence was defined as a clonotype. Clonotypes were aligned to IMGT TRBV, TRBD and TRBJ reference segments using MiTCR v1.1. The analysis included only V-J combinations with a frequency above 0.0001, which together covered 98% to 99.2% of the repertoires. The TCS score was defined as F50 (clonal expansion) divided by E x V (chaos), with BLOSUM62-based TCRdist calculated between CDR3 peptides within each V-J. Welch's t-statistics and random forest reduced 500 to 650 V-J features to 13, which were used in a naive Bayes classifier (R e1071). In-frame beta chains were kept once TCRdb had trimmed the public reads at Q25 with fastp and called clones with MiXCR. Rows are unified per CDR3 protein, each entry keeping the most common DNA and genes. These V and J calls are TCRdb output, not the study's own analysis. The sample has approximately 480,000 distinct CDR3 sequences on record, around 21% of them singletons. The top ten constitute around a quarter of the sample.

Study-wide conclusions, independent of this receptor: No statistical method was used to set the sample size in advance, and investigators knew the group allocation. During validation, the model predicted progression to ophthalmopathy a median of around 6 months ahead of onset, with just under 71% sensitivity and about 75% specificity. A model built on a 13 V-J signature distinguished ophthalmopathy from stable hyperthyroidism, reaching around 88% sensitivity and under 84% specificity in cross-validation and 80%/75% in testing. Most expanded thyroid clonotypes (frequency above 0.001) were also found in blood, which suggests that blood repertoires may mirror thyroid immune responses.

This TCR derives from a man aged 18 to 29 with Graves' hyperthyroidism. Sequences were obtained from blood.

In nucleotide form, the sequence is TGCAGTGCTAAAGAATTCACTCGACTCACTGAAGCTTTCTTT. It translates as CSAKEFTRLTEAFF. The chain links TRBV20-1 with TRBJ1-1; a confident D gene designation cannot be given. The V end loses 4 bases and the J end loses 4 bases, and a stretch of 16 bases separates them. CDR3 length: 14 amino acids, cysteine to phenylalanine. The sequence is cut down to CDR3 DNA, 42 bases in frame from base 1. Reading the germline V gene (reference sequence) gives CDR1 DFQATT and CDR2 SNEGSKA.